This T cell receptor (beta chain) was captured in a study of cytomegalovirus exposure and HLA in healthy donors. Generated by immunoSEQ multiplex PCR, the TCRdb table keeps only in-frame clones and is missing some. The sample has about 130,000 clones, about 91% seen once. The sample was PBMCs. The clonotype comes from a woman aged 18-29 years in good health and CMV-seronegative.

CDR3 DNA: TGTGCCAGTACCGAGACAGCAACTAATGAAAAACTGTTTTTT. It yields the protein CASTETATNEKLFF. V gene TRBV19 combines with J gene TRBJ1-4; possible D gene TRBD1, 5 bases. This CDR3 is 14 amino acids long. Looked up from germline, CDR1 is LNHDA and CDR2 is SQIVND (reference sequence). The V end was cut by 7 bases, the J end by 0 bases, with 9 bases between.